A single sample gave rise to the 20 T cell receptor beta chains below, sequenced in a study of CD8+CD57+ T cells in acquired aplastic anemia. Previously, flow cytometry had revealed CD8+CD57+ cell expansion in the patients chosen for sequencing. Template material for TCR beta VDJ and CDR3 profiling consisted of genomic DNA. MiXCR was run by TCRdb on the reads, yielding one entry per CDR3 protein. The sample has 89,000 or so distinct CDR3 sequences, around 70% seen once. The material sequenced was sorted CD4+, CD8+, or CD8+CD57+ T cells (not recorded which) from PBMCs. The receptors were sampled from a human donor with aplastic anemia.

This clonotype was seen only once. This rearrangement joins TRBV20-1 to TRBJ1-1, with D possibly TRBD1 on 5 matching bases. The CDR3 length is 14 residues. Germline V lookup: CDR1 DFQATT, CDR2 SNEGSKA (reference sequence). CDR3 nucleotides: TGCAGAGCTGGGGGGTCGGGATTGAACACTGAAGCTTTCTTT. Translating gives CRAGGSGLNTEAFF.

This clonotype was picked up many times. The CDR3 loop reads CASSPDRGYQPQHF. The CDR3 nucleotides read TGTGCCAGCAGCCCTGACAGGGGATATCAGCCCCAGCATTTT. The V and J genes are TRBV3-1 and TRBJ1-5, with TRBD1 matching 8 bases. V was pared by 4 bases and J by 5 bases, with 4 bases of the junction left unmatched. The CDR3 consists of 14 residues. The germline V gene has CDR1 LGHDT and CDR2 YNNKEL (reference sequence).

This chain connects TRBV19 to TRBJ2-1, with TRBD2 matching 10 bases. CDR1 and CDR2 from the germline V gene are LNHDA and SQIVND (reference sequence). The CDR3 is 14 residues long. V shed 7 bases, J shed 9 bases, and the junction held 9 bases outside the gene matches. The CDR3 is CASTRAGGPLEQFF. DNA for the CDR3: TGTGCCAGTACCCGAGCGGGAGGGCCGCTTGAGCAGTTCTTC. Complete variable domain (other parts from reference TRBV19 and TRBJ2-1): DGGITQSPKYLFRKEGQNVTLSCEQNLNHDAMYWYRQDPGQGLRLIYYSQIVNDFQKGDIAEGYSVSREKKESFPLTVTSAQKNPTAFYLCASTRAGGPLEQFFGPGTRLTVL.

The genes are TRBV2 and TRBJ1-5; unclear D gene. V was clipped by 3 bases and J by 0 bases, with 6 bases between them. CDR1 is SNHLY and CDR2 is FYNNEI in the germline V gene. The CDR3 has 14 residues. The CDR3, as DNA: TGTGCCAGCAGTGAGGAGGCTAGCAATCAGCCCCAGCATTTT. Encoded protein: CASSEEASNQPQHF.

The chain couples TRBV15 to TRBJ1-1, with 9 bases aligning to TRBD1. V shed 0 bases and J 5 bases; nucleotides not matched to a gene: 7. Germline CDR1 LNHNV, CDR2 YYDKDF (reference sequence). This CDR3 is built from 16 residues. The CDR3 loop is CATSREQGARGTEAFF. For the CDR3, the DNA is TGTGCCACCAGCAGAGAACAGGGGGCGAGGGGGACTGAAGCTTTCTTT.

The J gene is TRBJ2-1, the V gene TRBV20-1, with a tentative D call TRBD1 (6 bases). In germline, CDR1 is DFQATT, CDR2 SNEGSKA (reference sequence). The CDR3 length is 15 residues. The V end was cut by 4 bases, the J end by 8 bases, with 21 bases between. The CDR3 sequence is CSANPPRGSLHEQFF. The CDR3, as DNA: TGCAGTGCTAACCCACCCAGGGGTTCATTACATGAGCAGTTCTTC.

V usage is TRBV7-2 and J usage is TRBJ2-7, with 8 nucleotides matching TRBD1. Trimming took 5 bases from V and 0 from J; bases not matched to a gene: 6. From germline, CDR1 is SGHTA and CDR2 FQGNSA. This CDR3 has 15 residues. CDR3 DNA sequence: TGTGCCAGCAGCCTGCCGGGACAGGTCTCCTACGAGCAGTACTTC. Protein sequence: CASSLPGQVSYEQYF.

The chain combines TRBV24-1 with TRBJ2-1; the D is unclear. The germline V gene encodes CDR1 KGHDR and CDR2 SFDVKD. The CDR3 is 13 residues long. Trimming shortened V by 3 bases and J by 9 bases, and 11 bases separated the two germline ends. CDR3 region: CATSDEETGEQFF. DNA for the CDR3: TGTGCCACCAGTGATGAGGAGACGGGTGAGCAGTTCTTC.

V and J are TRBV10-3 and TRBJ1-3, with D possibly TRBD1 on 5 matching bases. V was pared by 2 bases and J by 8 bases, with 7 bases between. Germline V gene sequence: CDR1 ENHRY, CDR2 SYGVKD. The CDR3 is 12 residues long. The CDR3 sequence is CAISEGGDTIYF. CDR3 sequence (DNA): TGTGCCATCAGTGAGGGGGGGGACACCATATATTTT.

CDR3 loop: CASNTGTGAYGYTF. CDR3 coding DNA: TGTGCCAGCAACACCGGGACAGGGGCCTATGGCTACACCTTC. The chain couples TRBV2 to TRBJ1-2, with 10 bases that match TRBD1. The CDR3 totals 14 residues. J gave up 4 bases and V 7 bases, and 6 bases lay outside the gene matches. Looked up from germline, CDR1 is SNHLY and CDR2 is FYNNEI.

The rearrangement links TRBV6-5 to TRBJ2-7, with D possibly matching TRBD1 (6 bases). The V and J ends lost 0 bases and 0 bases respectively, with 12 bases between them. The CDR3 runs 16 residues. The germline gives CDR1 MNHEY, CDR2 SVGAGI. CDR3 in amino acids: CASSYSIGGSSYEQYF. For the CDR3, the DNA is TGTGCCAGCAGTTACTCGATTGGGGGCAGCTCCTACGAGCAGTACTTC.

The gene calls are TRBV19 and TRBJ2-5; tentative D call: TRBD1 (7 bases). V was shortened by 8 bases and J by 3 bases, with 13 bases between the two germline ends. CDR1 LNHDA and CDR2 SQIVND come from the germline V gene (reference sequence). This CDR3 region has 13 residues. Written as DNA, the CDR3 is TGTGCCAGTGCGGGGACAGCTGAAGAGACCCAGTACTTC. Its protein is CASAGTAEETQYF.

J is TRBJ2-4 and V is TRBV12-3 or TRBV12-4; TRBD1 might be the D (5 bases). Deletions cut 3 bases from V and 7 bases from J, with 10 bases between. The CDR3 length is 13 residues. DNA of the CDR3: TGTGCCAGCAGTTTGGGGCAAGGGAACATTCAGTACTTC. Its translation is CASSLGQGNIQYF.

The chain recombines TRBV10-3 with TRBJ1-2; 8 bases match TRBD1. V dropped 10 bases and J dropped 12; count of bases not matched to a gene: 16. CDR1 and CDR2 from the germline V gene are ENHRY and SYGVKD. The CDR3 runs to 13 residues. CDR3 coding DNA: TGTGCCACCAAACAGGGGGAAGGGAATGGTCACACCTTC. Translating gives CATKQGEGNGHTF.

This clonotype has ten or more counts. For the CDR3, the DNA is TGTGCCAGCAGTGAGGACAGGGGGACTGAAGCTTTCTTT. It encodes CASSEDRGTEAFF. The chain employs TRBV6-2 or TRBV6-3 and TRBJ1-1; 10 positions agree with TRBD1. This CDR3 is built from 13 residues. Germline V gives CDR1 MNHEY, CDR2 SVGEGT. The V and J ends lost 5 bases and 5 bases, in that order; junction bases with no gene match: 2.

The genes are TRBV4-1 and TRBJ1-2, with D maybe TRBD1 (6 bases). V lost 0 bases to trimming and J lost 9 bases, with 20 bases between them. The CDR3 consists of 16 residues. Germline assignment: CDR1 MGHRA and CDR2 YSYEKL. The CDR3 loop is CASSQDRVGANTRYTF. The CDR3 DNA reads as TGCGCCAGCAGCCAAGATCGTGTGGGGGCTAACACCCGCTACACCTTC.

This rearrangement joins TRBV20-1 to TRBJ2-5; 11 bases map to TRBD2. Unmatched junction bases numbered 11, after V lost 4 bases and J lost 4 bases. Germline V CDR1 and CDR2: DFQATT, SNEGSKA (reference sequence). This CDR3 is built from 16 residues. In DNA form, the CDR3 reads TGCAGTGCTACCCGCTCTAGCGGGAGGACCCGAGAGACCCAGTACTTC. Its translation: CSATRSSGRTRETQYF.

The gene calls are TRBV27 and TRBJ2-1; D may match TRBD1 or TRBD2 (5 bases each). Between the trimmed V and J ends, which lost 6 bases and 6 bases, there was a span of 18 bases. Germline-derived CDR1 and CDR2 are MNHEY and SMNVEV (reference sequence). There are 15 residues in the CDR3. CDR3 protein: CASRATGRSGNEQFF. CDR3 coding DNA: TGTGCCAGCAGAGCTACGGGACGGTCCGGCAATGAGCAGTTCTTC.

This clonotype was detected only a few times. A much bigger clone sits one base away, suggesting this may be a read error. The J gene is TRBJ2-5, the V gene TRBV7-3; no clear D gene. The CDR3 length is 11 residues. CDR1 is SGHTA and CDR2 is FQGTGA in the germline V gene. Trimming left V 6 bases short and J 0 bases short, with 2 bases between. The CDR3 DNA is TGTGCCAGCAGAAACCAAGAGACCCAGTACTTC. Its translation is CASRNQETQYF.

This clonotype has just a few counts. The chain employs TRBV15 and TRBJ2-7; 8 bases fit TRBD1. Germline CDR1 reads LNHNV; CDR2 reads YYDKDF (reference sequence). The CDR3 runs to 17 residues. Trimming cost V 2 bases and J 3 bases; bases outside gene matches: 12. The CDR3 DNA sequence: TGTGCCACCAGCAGATCACCACTGGACAGGGCGGGCTACGAGCAGTACTTC. It yields the protein CATSRSPLDRAGYEQYF. Based on the CDR3 plus reference TRBV15 and TRBJ2-7, the full variable domain is DAMVIQNPRYQVTQFGKPVTLSCSQTLNHNVMYWYQQKSSQAPKLLFHYYDKDFNNEADTPDNFQSRRPNTSFCFLDIRSPGLGDTAMYLCATSRSPLDRAGYEQYFGPGTRLTVT.